These 5 T cell receptor beta chains came from one sample sequenced in a study of T cells after yellow fever vaccination. From the 5' RACE reads, TCRdb called clonotypes with MiXCR, one entry per CDR3 protein. In the table there are 250,000 or so distinct CDR3 sequences, 3.6% of which are singletons. The sample consisted of PBMCs, taken 15 days after the yellow fever booster vaccination. These receptors were taken from a man between 18 and 35 years old who received the YFV17D yellow fever vaccine.

This clonotype was picked up many times. The rearrangement uses TRBV18 and TRBJ2-7; the match to TRBD1 covers 7 bases. V lost 4 bases to trimming and J lost 5 bases; unmatched junction nucleotides: 8. This CDR3 has 14 residues. From germline, CDR1 is KGHSH and CDR2 LQKENI. The CDR3 region is CASSHSTGFDEQYV. The CDR3 DNA reads TGTGCCAGCTCACACTCGACAGGGTTCGACGAGCAGTACGTC.

This clonotype occurred many times. This chain joins TRBV20-1 and TRBJ2-3, with 7 bases aligning to TRBD2. Looked up from germline, CDR1 is DFQATT and CDR2 is SNEGSKA (reference sequence). CDR3 size: 10 residues. CDR3 sequence reads: CGGVTDTQYF. The CDR3 DNA sequence: TGCGGGGGGGTTACAGATACGCAGTATTTT.

This clonotype was recorded at least ten times. The gene calls are TRBV5-4 and TRBJ2-3, with D hard to call. CDR3 length equals 12 residues. V was clipped by 1 base and J by 4 bases, with 4 bases between them. Germline V gene sequence: CDR1 SGHNT, CDR2 YYREEE (reference sequence). The CDR3 sequence is CASSLSADTQYF. CDR3 DNA: TGTGCCAGCAGCTTGTCGGCAGATACGCAGTATTTT.

As concerns this clonotype: A read error may be the cause here, since a much bigger clone is one base away. The rearrangement uses TRBV28 and TRBJ2-3, with TRBD2 matching 7 bases. Trimming cost V 3 bases and J 5 bases; bases outside gene matches: 8. The CDR3 extends over 15 amino acids. Germline V CDR1 and CDR2: MDHEN, SYDVKM. The CDR3 reads CASSFWASGGDTQYF. CDR3 bases: TGTGCCAGCAGTTTCTGGGCTAGCGGCGGAGATACGCAGTATTTT.

This clonotype was recorded at least ten times. The rearrangement joins TRBV30 to TRBJ1-2; 9 bases are shared with TRBD1. The junction had 8 bases not matched to a gene; V was cut back by 8 bases and J by 7 bases. The CDR3 spans 12 residues. Germline V gene lookup returns CDR1 GTSNPN and CDR2 SVGIG (reference sequence). The CDR3: CAGTGGWGGYTF. The CDR3 nucleotides are TGTGCCGGTACAGGGGGCTGGGGTGGCTACACCTTC.